One T cell receptor (beta chain) is described in this entry. The antigen is undetermined. J was trimmed by 7 bases and V by 0 bases; bases with no gene match: 3. CDR3 length equals 15 residues. Germline CDR1 and CDR2: SGDLS and YYNGEE. The record originates from a study of early T cells in non-severe SARS-CoV-2 infection. As for the study in general: Sequencing was performed on bulk RNA from unsorted whole blood, leaving chains unpaired.

Individual cDNA molecules received unique molecular identifiers. One entry per CDR3 protein, called by TCRdb with MiXCR from the 5' RACE reads. This sample has around 76,000 distinct CDR3 sequences, with approximately 10% found just once. Whole-study findings and limits: Matching against VDJdb likely underestimated virus-specific expansions, favoring anti-spike CD8.

The clonotype comes from an adult who was a healthcare worker with PCR-confirmed SARS-CoV-2 infection or an uninfected control (not recorded which). The rearrangement uses TRBV9 and TRBJ1-6; the match to TRBD1 covers 8 bases. Sequences were obtained from whole blood. In DNA form, the CDR3 reads TGTGCCAGCAGCGTAGACAGGGGGGAGAATTCACCCCTCCACTTT. Translating gives CASSVDRGENSPLHF.